One sample yielded the 7 T cell receptor beta chains listed below, sequenced in a study of T cell clones after liver transplantation. Sequenced by immunoSEQ multiplex PCR; TCRdb stores in-frame clones only, minus some. The top ten clones hold 15% to 20% of a sample with roughly 8,800 clones, 75% to 80% of them seen once. The source was CD8+ T cells from blood, collected before liver transplant. The receptors shown here come from a human donor who received a liver transplant.

This clone was counted a few times. This chain links TRBV19 with TRBJ1-5; the D is unclear. The germline V gene encodes CDR1 LNHDA and CDR2 SQIVND (reference sequence). This CDR3 contains 16 residues. V was clipped by 4 bases and J by 0 bases, with 13 bases between them. The chain's CDR3 is CASSTFDGFSNQPQHF. Written as DNA, the CDR3 is TGTGCCAGTAGTACCTTTGACGGGTTTAGCAATCAGCCCCAGCATTTT.

In nucleotides, the CDR3 is TGTGCCAGCAGTACGGGACTAGCGAGGTCCTACAATGAGCAGTTCTTC. Translating it yields CASSTGLARSYNEQFF. V usage is TRBV28 and J usage is TRBJ2-1, with TRBD2 identical over 10 bases. With 5 bases clipped from V and 1 base from J, the junction kept 5 bases outside the gene matches. The germline V gene has CDR1 MDHEN and CDR2 SYDVKM. The CDR3 length is 16 residues.

The rearrangement links TRBV11-2 to TRBJ2-7; D is possibly TRBD1 (6 bases). Trimming removed 3 bases from V and 2 bases from J, with 11 bases in between. CDR3 length: 14 residues. Germline-derived CDR1 and CDR2 are SGHAT and FQNNGV. CDR3 in amino acids: CASSFNRAPYEQYF. CDR3 in DNA: TGTGCCAGCAGCTTTAACAGGGCACCCTACGAGCAGTACTTC.

The chain has TRBV9 and TRBJ2-1; D might be TRBD1 (6 bases). The V gene's germline CDR1 is SGDLS and CDR2 YYNGEE. V shed 4 bases and J shed 11 bases, with 10 bases lying between them. CDR3 size: 11 residues. CDR3 in DNA: TGTGCCAGCAGCTTAGGACAGCAGCAGTTCTTC. Residues: CASSLGQQQFF.

CDR3 loop: CASSLGDSGNTIYF. The CDR3 nucleotides are TGTGCCAGCAGCTTAGGAGACTCTGGAAACACCATATATTTT. The chain uses TRBV7-8 and TRBJ1-3; D not certain. The V and J ends lost 1 base and 0 bases respectively, with 4 bases between them. This CDR3 has 14 residues. The germline V gene encodes CDR1 SGHVS and CDR2 FQNEAQ. Based on the CDR3 plus reference TRBV7-8 and TRBJ1-3, the full variable domain is GAGVSQSPRYKVAKRGQDVALRCDPISGHVSLFWYQQALGQGPEFLTYFQNEAQLDKSGLPSDRFFAERPEGSVSTLKIQRTQQEDSAVYLCASSLGDSGNTIYFGEGSWLTVV.

The chain couples TRBV27 to TRBJ2-7; 13 nucleotides align to TRBD2. Looked up from germline, CDR1 is MNHEY and CDR2 is SMNVEV (reference sequence). The CDR3 loop spans 15 amino acids. V lost 6 bases and J lost 6; bases outside the gene matches: 8. In DNA, the CDR3 is TGTGCCAGCAGCTGGACTAGCGGGGGAGCGGGCGAGCAGTACTTC. Residues: CASSWTSGGAGEQYF.

This chain connects TRBV4-1 to TRBJ2-1; D gene ambiguous. This CDR3 has 15 residues. Germline V lookup: CDR1 MGHRA, CDR2 YSYEKL. Trimming shortened V by 0 bases and J by 8 bases, and 14 bases separated the two germline ends. The CDR3, as DNA: TGCGCCAGCAGCCAAGAAGGGTACCCGGGTGATGAGCAGTTCTTC. Translation gives CASSQEGYPGDEQFF.